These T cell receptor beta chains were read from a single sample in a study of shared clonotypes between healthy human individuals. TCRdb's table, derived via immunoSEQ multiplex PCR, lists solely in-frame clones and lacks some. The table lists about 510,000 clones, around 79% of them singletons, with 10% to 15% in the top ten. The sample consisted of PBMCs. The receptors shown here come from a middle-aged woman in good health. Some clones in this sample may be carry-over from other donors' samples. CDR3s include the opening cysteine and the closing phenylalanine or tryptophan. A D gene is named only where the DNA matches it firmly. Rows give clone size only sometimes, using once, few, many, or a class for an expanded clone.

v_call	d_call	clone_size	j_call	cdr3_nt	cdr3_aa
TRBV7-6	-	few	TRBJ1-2	TGTGCCAGCAGCTTAGGGCAGCAATATGGCTACACCTTC	CASSLGQQYGYTF
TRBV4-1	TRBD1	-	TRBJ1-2	TGCGCCAGCAGCCAAGTAGGGGACAGGGATGGCTACACCTTC	CASSQVGDRDGYTF
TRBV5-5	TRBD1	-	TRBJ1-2	TGTGCCAGCAGCTTCAGACAGGGGTTTGTTAACTATGGCTACACCTTC	CASSFRQGFVNYGYTF
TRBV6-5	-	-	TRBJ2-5	TGTGCCAGCAGTGAACAAGAGACCCAGTACTTC	CASSEQETQYF
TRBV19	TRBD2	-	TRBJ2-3	TGTGCCAGTAGTCCCCGTAGCGGGAGGGCCAGAGATACGCAGTATTTT	CASSPRSGRARDTQYF
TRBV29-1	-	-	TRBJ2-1	TGCAGCGTTGAGGTTGCATATGAGCAGTTCTTC	CSVEVAYEQFF
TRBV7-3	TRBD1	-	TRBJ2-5	TGTGCCAGCAGCAACCTAGGGACAGAACAAGAGACCCAGTACTTC	CASSNLGTEQETQYF
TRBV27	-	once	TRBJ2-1	TGTGCCAGCAGTGCCCAGCGGGCAGGGAATGAGCAGTTCTTC	CASSAQRAGNEQFF
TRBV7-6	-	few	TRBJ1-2	TGTGCCAGCAGCCCACAAAGTCGCTATGGCTACACCTTC	CASSPQSRYGYTF
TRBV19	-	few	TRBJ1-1	TGTGCCAGTAGTATAGGAGCAGCTGAAACTTTCTTT	CASSIGAAETFF
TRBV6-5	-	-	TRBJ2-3	TGTGCCAGCAGTTACTCGACCTCTGGTACGCAGTATTTT	CASSYSTSGTQYF
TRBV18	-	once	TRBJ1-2	TGTGCCAGCTCACCATTGCAGGACGAGGGCCACACCTTC	CASSPLQDEGHTF
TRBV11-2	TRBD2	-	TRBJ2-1	TGTGCCAGCAGCTTCGCCCTGACTAGCGGATACAATGAGCAGTTCTTC	CASSFALTSGYNEQFF
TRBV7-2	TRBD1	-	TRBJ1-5	TGTGCCAGCAGCTTCAGATTCGGACAGGGAAATCAGCCCCAGCATTTT	CASSFRFGQGNQPQHF
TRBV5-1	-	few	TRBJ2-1	TGCGCCAGCAGCTTTGATTGGGATTCCAATGAGCAGTTCTTC	CASSFDWDSNEQFF
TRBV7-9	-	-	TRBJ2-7	TGTGCCAGCAGCCCTTACCTCCGGACACTCTCCTACGAGCAGTACTTC	CASSPYLRTLSYEQYF